The 14 T cell receptor beta chains below come from one sample, sequenced in a study of OX40 agonist ivuxolimab in advanced cancers. TCRdb keeps only in-frame clones here, not all; method: immunoSEQ multiplex PCR. The table lists over 55,000 clones, about 89% of them singletons. Material: CD4+ or CD8+ T cells sorted from blood, obtained in a trial of the OX40 agonist ivuxolimab. Receptor source: an adult with an advanced solid tumor such as melanoma, head and neck, liver or kidney cancer.

The V gene is TRBV4-3, the J gene TRBJ2-7; D is undetermined. Trimming removed 0 bases from V and 3 bases from J, with 12 bases in between. The germline V gene encodes CDR1 LGHNA and CDR2 YSLEER. CDR3 length equals 15 residues. This chain's CDR3 is CASSQDRKDLYEQYF. In DNA form, the CDR3 reads TGCGCCAGCAGCCAAGATCGGAAGGATCTCTACGAGCAGTACTTC.

This rearrangement joins TRBV28 to TRBJ1-1; TRBD1 agrees at 7 bases. CDR3 length: 13 residues. Per germline, CDR1 MDHEN and CDR2 SYDVKM. V shed 5 bases, J shed 4 bases, and the junction held 4 bases outside the gene matches. CDR3 amino acids: CASSRDRVTEAFF. The CDR3 DNA is TGTGCCAGCAGTCGTGACAGGGTCACTGAAGCTTTCTTT.

This chain joins TRBV7-9 and TRBJ1-1; TRBD1 aligns across 11 bases. CDR3 size: 15 residues. Germline CDR1 and CDR2: SEHNR and FQNEAQ (reference sequence). With V trimmed by 4 bases and J by 5 bases, 6 bases remained unmatched. CDR3: CASSSPDRGHTEAFF. The CDR3 DNA follows: TGTGCCAGCAGCTCTCCGGACAGGGGGCATACTGAAGCTTTCTTT.

The chain links TRBV25-1 to TRBJ1-1; a possible D gene is TRBD1 (6 bases). Germline V CDR1 and CDR2: MGHDK, SYGVNS. The CDR3 consists of 13 residues. The V end was cut by 7 bases, the J end by 4 bases, with 13 bases between. CDR3 DNA sequence: TGTGCCAGCAAGGGCCCAGGGGCCACTGAAGCTTTCTTT. Translation: CASKGPGATEAFF.

This chain links TRBV28 with TRBJ2-2; D tentatively fits TRBD1 or TRBD2 (5 bases each). Looked up from germline, CDR1 is MDHEN and CDR2 is SYDVKM. This CDR3 comprises 17 residues. V was pared by 4 bases and J by 4 bases, with 19 bases between. CDR3 amino acids: CASSYRGRAFFTGELFF. CDR3 bases: TGTGCCAGCAGTTACCGGGGCAGGGCGTTCTTCACCGGGGAGCTGTTTTTT.

The genes are TRBV5-1 and TRBJ2-1; unclear D gene. Trimming stripped 0 bases from V and 0 bases from J, with 7 bases between. The CDR3 totals 15 residues. CDR1 is SGHRS, CDR2 YFSETQ, per germline. CDR3 in amino acids: CASSLGLSSYNEQFF. For the CDR3, the DNA is TGCGCCAGCAGCTTGGGACTGAGCTCCTACAATGAGCAGTTCTTC.

The rearrangement joins TRBV28 to TRBJ2-3; no clear D. Deletions cut 5 bases from V and 0 bases from J, with 12 bases between. The CDR3 sequence is 15 residues long. Per germline, CDR1 MDHEN and CDR2 SYDVKM. This CDR3 reads CASSPRTVSTDTQYF. In DNA, the CDR3 is TGTGCCAGCAGTCCCCGGACGGTTAGCACAGATACGCAGTATTTT. Looking up the rest from reference TRBV28 and TRBJ2-3 gives the full variable domain: DVKVTQSSRYLVKRTGEKVFLECVQDMDHENMFWYRQDPGLGLRLIYFSYDVKMKEKGDIPEGYSVSREKKERFSLILESASTNQTSMYLCASSPRTVSTDTQYFGPGTRLTVL.

This chain uses TRBV7-3 with TRBJ2-1, with 9 positions matching TRBD2. CDR1 and CDR2 (germline): SGHTA, FQGTGA. V shed 2 bases, J shed 6 bases, and the junction held 5 bases outside the gene matches. This CDR3 has 15 amino acids. CDR3 nucleotide sequence: TGTGCCAGCAGCTTACTTGCGGGAGGGCCCAATGAGCAGTTCTTC. This translates into CASSLLAGGPNEQFF.

This rearrangement joins TRBV11-3 to TRBJ2-1, with 8 bases identical to TRBD2. Germline trimming cut 4 bases from V and 8 bases from J; bases unmatched to any gene: 10. This CDR3 comprises 15 residues. Per the germline V gene, CDR1 is SGHNT and CDR2 is YENEEA. For the CDR3, the DNA is TGTGCCAGCAGCTATAGCGGGACCCCGGGGGATGAGCAGTTCTTC. Its translation: CASSYSGTPGDEQFF.

J is TRBJ2-1 and V is TRBV2, with D possibly being TRBD1 (6 bases). This CDR3 contains 14 residues. V lost 5 bases to trimming and J lost 6 bases, with 14 bases between them. Per the germline V gene, CDR1 is SNHLY and CDR2 is FYNNEI. This CDR3 is CASSSTRGFNEQFF. CDR3 nucleotide sequence: TGTGCCAGCAGTAGTACCAGGGGCTTCAATGAGCAGTTCTTC.

This chain connects TRBV7-9 to TRBJ2-5; a weak D match, TRBD1 (6 bases). Germline-derived CDR1 and CDR2 are SEHNR and FQNEAQ (reference sequence). V dropped 2 bases and J dropped 4 bases, with 17 bases sitting between them. The CDR3 runs to 16 residues. This CDR3 is CASSLIGGETRETQYF. As DNA, the CDR3 is TGTGCCAGCAGCTTAATTGGGGGCGAGACCCGAGAGACCCAGTACTTC. The variable domain in full, completed from reference TRBV7-9 and TRBJ2-5, reads DTGVSQNPRHKITKRGQNVTFRCDPISEHNRLYWYRQTLGQGPEFLTYFQNEAQLEKSRLLSDRFSAERPKGSFSTLEIQRTEQGDSAMYLCASSLIGGETRETQYFGPGTRLLVL.

As regards this clone: The same CDR3 can be traced to other DNA sequences in this sample. The chain is built from TRBV19 and TRBJ2-5; D may be TRBD2 (7 bases). Trimming removed 1 base from V and 4 bases from J, with 13 bases in between. This CDR3 contains 15 residues. The germline CDR1 and CDR2 sequences are LNHDA and SQIVND (reference sequence). The CDR3 sequence is CASSIGSRGGETQYF. The DNA for the CDR3 is TGTGCCAGTAGTATAGGGAGTAGGGGGGGAGAGACCCAGTACTTC.

The chain is built from TRBV4-1 and TRBJ2-7; D is unclear. CDR1 and CDR2 from the germline V gene are MGHRA and YSYEKL. The CDR3 contains 13 residues. Trimming shortened V by 0 bases and J by 2 bases, and 5 bases separated the two germline ends. The CDR3 sequence is CASSQDLTYEQYF. In nucleotides, the CDR3 is TGCGCCAGCAGCCAAGATCTAACCTACGAGCAGTACTTC.

The chain is built from TRBV19 and TRBJ1-5, with 7 positions matching TRBD1. Trimming removed 1 base from V and 4 bases from J; junction bases left unmatched: 4. The CDR3 spans 15 residues. CDR1 and CDR2 from the germline V gene are LNHDA and SQIVND (reference sequence). The CDR3 region is CASSIGGGRNQPQHF. CDR3 DNA sequence: TGTGCCAGTAGTATAGGAGGGGGCCGGAATCAGCCCCAGCATTTT.